This is a list of T cell receptor beta chains from one sample in a study of control samples from healthy donors and cancer patients. Clones were sequenced by immunoSEQ multiplex PCR, and TCRdb holds only the in-frame ones, with some missing. The sample has 95,000 to 130,000 clones, around nine tenths seen once. What was sequenced was blood. The receptors were sampled from a woman in her 70s in good health. Both conserved end residues are part of each CDR3. The order of the fields is D gene, J gene, clone size, CDR3 length, V gene, CDR3 protein, CDR3 DNA. D genes are given only for firm matches. Clone size, where shown, is once, few, many, or a class for clones that have expanded.

>TRBD2|TRBJ2-1|NA|14|TRBV10-2
CASSDPGLANEQFF
TGCGCCAGCAGTGACCCGGGACTAGCCAATGAGCAGTTCTTC
>TRBD1|TRBJ2-2|NA|15|TRBV29-1
CSVEQRTGATGELFF
TGCAGCGTTGAGCAGCGGACAGGGGCTACAGGGGAGCTGTTTTTT
>NA|TRBJ2-3|NA|17|TRBV7-3
CASSLTGVARSTDTQYF
TGTGCCAGCAGCTTAACAGGGGTGGCGCGGAGCACAGATACGCAGTATTTT
>NA|TRBJ2-5|NA|15|TRBV6-6
CASSYPTAAQETQYF
TGTGCCAGCAGTTACCCGACAGCCGCTCAAGAGACCCAGTACTTC
>NA|TRBJ1-5|NA|15|TRBV7-2
CASSLGGSRNQPQHF
TGTGCCAGCAGCTTAGGAGGGAGTCGCAATCAGCCCCAGCATTTT
>NA|TRBJ1-2|NA|13|TRBV3-1/TRBV3-2
CASSQEGRYGYTF
TGTGCCAGCAGCCAGGAGGGGAGGTATGGCTACACCTTC
>TRBD2|TRBJ2-3|NA|15|TRBV19
CASSFSGGLGDTQYF
TGTGCCAGTAGTTTCAGCGGGGGCCTGGGAGATACGCAGTATTTT
>TRBD1|TRBJ1-2|NA|17|TRBV7-2
CASSPHGTGSSVWGYTF
TGTGCCAGCAGCCCTCACGGGACAGGGAGTTCGGTTTGGGGCTACACCTTC
>NA|TRBJ2-1|once|16|TRBV9
CASSTRDLLIGNEQFF
TGTGCCAGCAGCACCCGGGACCTCTTGATCGGTAATGAGCAGTTCTTC
>NA|TRBJ1-2|NA|15|TRBV5-5
CASSLAGAGGYGYTF
TGTGCCAGCAGCTTGGCCGGGGCTGGGGGCTATGGCTACACCTTC
>NA|TRBJ2-7|NA|16|TRBV19
CASSIILGPGSYEQYF
TGTGCCAGTAGTATAATACTCGGCCCGGGCTCCTACGAGCAGTACTTC
>NA|TRBJ1-3|NA|14|TRBV19
CASSWQVSTNTIYF
TGTGCCAGTAGTTGGCAGGTTTCTACAAACACCATATATTTT
>NA|TRBJ1-6|NA|13|TRBV9
CASSVVNDSPLHF
TGTGCCAGCAGCGTAGTCAACGACTCACCCCTCCACTTT
>NA|TRBJ1-2|once|15|TRBV27
CASRKRTPDNYGYTF
TGTGCCAGCAGAAAACGGACGCCAGATAACTATGGCTACACCTTC
>NA|TRBJ1-5|NA|12|TRBV19
CASRVQGGPQHF
TGTGCCAGTAGGGTCCAGGGCGGGCCCCAGCATTTT
>NA|TRBJ2-7|NA|13|TRBV12-3/TRBV12-4
CASSFGRAYEQYF
TGTGCCAGCAGCTTTGGCCGAGCCTACGAGCAGTACTTC
>NA|TRBJ2-3|NA|17|TRBV3-1/TRBV3-2
CASSLGQKIRRTDTQYF
TGTGCCAGCAGCCTCGGACAGAAAATAAGACGCACAGATACGCAGTATTTT
>TRBD1|TRBJ1-4|NA|16|TRBV28
CASSSQGAWTNEKLFF
TGTGCCAGCAGTTCGCAGGGGGCTTGGACTAATGAAAAACTGTTTTTT
>NA|TRBJ2-2|once|13|TRBV5-5
CASSLVFGGELFF
TGTGCCAGCAGCTTGGTCTTTGGCGGGGAGCTGTTTTTT
>NA|TRBJ1-4|NA|17|TRBV2
CASSEARRAASLEKLFF
TGTGCCAGCAGTGAAGCGCGGAGGGCAGCAAGTCTTGAAAAACTGTTTTTT
>NA|TRBJ2-7|NA|14|TRBV5-1
CASSLDRTVYEQYF
TGCGCCAGCAGCTTGGATCGGACGGTATACGAGCAGTACTTC
>NA|TRBJ2-1|NA|13|TRBV27
CASSFGLNNEQFF
TGTGCCAGCAGTTTCGGCTTGAACAATGAGCAGTTCTTC
>NA|TRBJ1-6|NA|13|TRBV20-1
CSASRRYNSPLHF
TGCAGTGCTAGTCGCCGCTATAATTCACCCCTCCACTTT
>NA|TRBJ2-2|NA|14|TRBV29-1
CSVEFRVATGELFF
TGCAGCGTTGAATTCCGGGTTGCCACCGGGGAGCTGTTTTTT
>NA|TRBJ2-7|NA|15|TRBV19
CASSIGAGRNYEQYF
TGTGCCAGTAGTATCGGGGCAGGGAGGAACTACGAGCAGTACTTC
>NA|TRBJ1-4|NA|15|TRBV7-8
CASSTQRGPNEKLFF
TGTGCCAGCAGCACCCAGAGGGGACCGAATGAAAAACTGTTTTTT
>NA|TRBJ1-4|NA|16|TRBV15
CATSRITRDSGEKLFF
TGTGCCACCAGCAGGATAACCAGGGATAGTGGTGAAAAACTGTTTTTT
>TRBD1|TRBJ1-5|NA|15|TRBV2
CASSGDRSYNQPQHF
TGTGCCAGCAGTGGGGACAGGTCCTACAATCAGCCCCAGCATTTT
>NA|TRBJ1-5|NA|18|TRBV7-8
CASSLRAGGSGDDQPQHF
TGTGCCAGCAGCTTAAGGGCAGGAGGGTCGGGGGATGATCAGCCCCAGCATTTT
>TRBD1|TRBJ2-2|once|17|TRBV3-1/TRBV3-2
CASSQPPGQGPSGELFF
TGTGCCAGCAGCCAACCTCCGGGACAGGGGCCTTCCGGGGAGCTGTTTTTT
>NA|TRBJ1-1|NA|15|TRBV27
CASSLLGTRDTEAFF
TGTGCCAGCAGTTTACTAGGGACAAGGGACACTGAAGCTTTCTTT
>TRBD1|TRBJ2-4|NA|15|TRBV5-4
CASSLTGQAINIQYF
TGTGCCAGCAGCTTAACGGGACAGGCCATAAACATTCAGTACTTC
>NA|TRBJ1-6|NA|14|TRBV14
CASSQSGNNSPLHF
TGTGCCAGCAGCCAGAGTGGGAATAATTCACCCCTCCACTTT
>NA|TRBJ1-1|NA|15|TRBV27
CASSLRGGVGTEAFF
TGTGCCAGCAGTTTACGCGGGGGAGTGGGAACTGAAGCTTTCTTT
>NA|TRBJ2-6|NA|15|TRBV7-2
CASSFSSSGANVLTF
TGTGCCAGCAGCTTCTCTAGCTCTGGGGCCAACGTCCTGACTTTC
>NA|TRBJ1-1|NA|14|TRBV6-5
CASSRQDLNTEAFF
TGTGCCAGCAGTAGACAGGACCTTAACACTGAAGCTTTCTTT
>NA|TRBJ2-5|NA|15|TRBV6-5
CATTPPGGQQETQYF
TGTGCCACCACCCCCCCCGGGGGGCAACAAGAGACCCAGTACTTC
>NA|TRBJ1-2|few|14|TRBV28
CASSLTQGRYGYTF
TGTGCCAGCAGTTTGACGCAGGGACGCTATGGCTACACCTTC
>NA|TRBJ2-2|NA|14|TRBV5-1
CASSLLVNTGELFF
TGCGCCAGCAGCTTGTTAGTGAACACCGGGGAGCTGTTTTTT
>NA|TRBJ2-3|NA|15|TRBV27
CASSYGQKGADTQYF
TGTGCCAGCAGTTATGGACAAAAAGGGGCAGATACGCAGTATTTT
>TRBD1|TRBJ1-4|NA|14|TRBV5-6
CASSLQGAVEKLFF
TGTGCCAGCAGCTTGCAGGGGGCCGTGGAAAAACTGTTTTTT
>NA|TRBJ2-7|NA|14|TRBV6-2/TRBV6-3
CASSYRRISNEQYF
TGTGCCAGCAGTTATAGGAGAATCTCTAACGAGCAGTACTTC
>NA|TRBJ2-7|NA|12|TRBV24-1
CAASRDGEGQYF
TGTGCCGCAAGCCGGGACGGCGAGGGGCAGTACTTC
>TRBD2|TRBJ2-1|NA|12|TRBV12-3/TRBV12-4
CASSFDGGLQFF
TGTGCCAGCAGTTTCGACGGGGGGTTGCAGTTCTTC
>NA|TRBJ2-3|NA|14|TRBV5-5
CASSFQGFTDTQYF
TGTGCCAGCAGCTTTCAAGGCTTCACAGATACGCAGTATTTT
>NA|TRBJ1-4|NA|12|TRBV4-2
CASSQVEEKLFF
TGTGCCAGCAGCCAAGTCGAGGAAAAACTGTTTTTT
>NA|TRBJ2-7|NA|14|TRBV27
CASKDYVSSYEQYF
TGTGCCAGCAAGGATTATGTCTCCTCCTACGAGCAGTACTTC
>NA|TRBJ1-1|NA|14|TRBV7-3
CASSLGTGNTEAFF
TGTGCCAGCAGCCTAGGGACGGGGAACACTGAAGCTTTCTTT
>NA|TRBJ1-6|NA|14|TRBV28
CASSVSQGSRPLHF
TGTGCCAGCAGCGTATCTCAGGGGTCGCGACCCCTCCACTTT
>NA|TRBJ1-1|NA|15|TRBV27
CASSFEYKGVTEAFF
TGTGCCAGCAGTTTTGAGTACAAAGGGGTCACTGAAGCTTTCTTT
>TRBD1|TRBJ1-1|NA|14|TRBV7-3
CASSPAGRGTEAFF
TGTGCCAGCAGCCCGGCGGGCAGGGGGACTGAAGCTTTCTTT